The following is a T cell receptor (beta chain) sequence with its context. Its antigen is unidentified. The data are from a study of glioma-infiltrating T cells. Study-level results: Above-expected tissue-blood divergence occurred in all gliomas, most in low-grade ones. Very few CDR3 sequences were shared between tissue and blood.

The iRepertoire nested amplicon-rescue multiplex PCR amplified TCR alpha and beta CDR3s from RNA. Tissue mRNA or PBMC total RNA, roughly 100-400 ng, went into one-step reverse transcription and amplification. TCRdb reprocessed the multiplex PCR reads via MiXCR and lists one record per CDR3 protein. The sample holds around 130,000 distinct CDR3 sequences; approximately 26% are singletons and the top ten take approximately 26%. The sequenced sample was glioma tissue, nonneoplastic brain tissue, or PBMCs (not recorded which). This sequence originates from a human donor with low-grade glioma or glioblastoma, undergoing nonglioma brain surgery, or in good health (not recorded which).

The CDR3 here is CAIGGSETQYF. The CDR3 DNA follows: TGTGCCATTGGGGGGTCAGAGACCCAGTACTTC. This rearrangement joins TRBV10-3 to TRBJ2-5; D might be TRBD2 (6 bases). This CDR3 comprises 11 residues. Germline V gene sequence: CDR1 ENHRY, CDR2 SYGVKD. The germline V and J ends were trimmed by 9 bases and 4 bases, with 9 bases remaining between them.